The 7 T cell receptor beta chains given below trace back to one sample, sequenced in a study of T-cell reconstitution after alpha-beta-depleted transplantation in children. Using unique molecular identifiers, the investigators prepared the TCRbeta library. One entry per CDR3 protein results from TCRdb running MiXCR on the PCR reads. Here the sample spans approximately 490,000 distinct CDR3 sequences, roughly a tenth being singletons. Sequences were derived from PBMCs, sampled before TCRalphabeta/CD19-depleted stem cell transplant. All receptors derive from a child aged 2-15 years with inherited bone marrow failure, due to receive a stem cell transplant.

On this clonotype itself: A clone one base away is much larger, so this may be a read error. The rearrangement joins TRBV9 to TRBJ2-2; tentatively, D is TRBD1 or TRBD2 (6 bases each). This CDR3 comprises 13 residues. Germline values: CDR1 SGDLS, CDR2 YYNGEE. CDR3 amino acids: CASSVVGAGGLFF. The DNA of the CDR3 is TGTGCCAGCAGCGTAGTGGGGGCCGGGGGGCTGTTTTTT.

This chain uses TRBV6-1 with TRBJ2-2, with a tentative D call TRBD1 (6 bases). Trimming shortened V by 5 bases and J by 4 bases, and 14 bases separated the two germline ends. Per germline, CDR1 MNHNS and CDR2 SASEGT. The CDR3 is 15 amino acids. CDR3 sequence reads: CASSPSGQRTGELFF. DNA for the CDR3: TGTGCCAGCAGTCCCTCTGGACAGCGCACCGGGGAGCTGTTTTTT.

This clonotype was recorded at least ten times. The rearrangement joins TRBV12-3 or TRBV12-4 to TRBJ1-2, with a tentative D call TRBD1 (5 bases). V was shortened by 3 bases and J by 8 bases, with 10 bases between the two germline ends. The CDR3 has 12 residues. The CDR3 bases are TGTGCCAGCAGTTTTGCAGGGATGGGCTACACCTTC. Translating it yields CASSFAGMGYTF.

On this clonotype: Just one base apart from a much larger clone, this may be a read error. The rearrangement joins TRBV20-1 to TRBJ2-3; 8 nucleotides align to TRBD2. The CDR3 is 16 residues long. Trimming took 4 bases from V and 7 from J; bases not matched to a gene: 16. Germline V gives CDR1 DFQATT, CDR2 SNEGSKA (reference sequence). For the CDR3, the DNA is TGCAGTGCTACGGGGTTTGCGGGAGGAGTCATATATACGCAGTATTTT. Amino acid sequence: CSATGFAGGVIYTQYF.

This clonotype was counted at least ten times. As the CDR3 is not closed by the conserved phenylalanine or tryptophan, this likely results from a read error. The DNA is omitted, as the CDR3 cannot be located on it reliably, and the CDR3 follows TCRdb's listing. The rearrangement joins TRBV3-1 to TRBJ2-7; the tabulated D call, TRBD2, remains unverified against the DNA. The germline V gene encodes CDR1 LGHDT and CDR2 YNNKEL (reference sequence). A total of 13 residues make up the CDR3, ends included. The CDR3 spells CASSQTPQEAGFY.

The rearrangement uses TRBV7-2 and TRBJ2-5, with TRBD2 matching over 7 bases. Trimming cost V 0 bases and J 9 bases; bases outside gene matches: 19. CDR1 and CDR2 from the germline V gene are SGHTA and FQGNSA. CDR3 length equals 18 residues. The CDR3 DNA is TGTGCCAGCAGCTTAGCCCCCAGAGTGGCGGGAGTTTTATCCCCCCAGTACTTC. It encodes CASSLAPRVAGVLSPQYF.

This chain joins TRBV5-1 and TRBJ2-4; the D gene is possibly TRBD1 (5 bases). The ends were cut back, 3 bases at V and 5 bases at J, with 15 bases in the middle. This CDR3 is 15 amino acids long. The V gene's germline CDR1 is SGHRS and CDR2 YFSETQ. The CDR3 protein is CASSWVGDSQNIQYF. CDR3 DNA: TGCGCCAGCAGCTGGGTAGGTGACAGCCAAAACATTCAGTACTTC.